The present T cell receptor beta chain was sequenced within a study of brain T cells in children with intractable seizures. Specified time point: blood from clinic visit 5 months post-surgery; TSC patient then seizure free. Surgery cases with the highest brain T cell transcript signatures were chosen for sequencing. At least one anti-epileptic drug was given before surgery. Regarding this clone: The target antigen is unknown.

The CDR3 is made up of 16 amino acids. V was pared by 4 bases and J by 2 bases, with 14 bases between. Germline lookup yields CDR1 SGHDN and CDR2 FVKESK. Study-level findings and limits: Viral specificity was inferred only from CDR3 similarity; HCMV serostatus was unknown. Absence of clones before surgery may stem from lower sequencing depth.

TCRdb keeps only in-frame clones here, not all; method: immunoSEQ multiplex PCR. The sample contains 300,000 to 400,000 clones, over 90% of which appear only once. The receptor's source is a boy under two years old with tuberous sclerosis and intractable seizures. The V call is TRBV14, the J call TRBJ2-2; perhaps TRBD2 as D (6 bases). The sequenced sample was peripheral blood, obtained more than 4 months after surgery. This CDR3 reads CASSRHPGLNTGELFF. The CDR3 coding sequence is TGTGCCAGCAGCCGACATCCGGGACTCAACACCGGGGAGCTGTTTTTT.